The 15 T cell receptor beta chains reported below all come from one sample, sequenced in a study of blood T cell repertoires in COVID-19. Profiled with immunoSEQ multiplex PCR; TCRdb holds only in-frame clones, not every one. Of roughly 230,000 clones detected, around 90% appear once; the ten largest clones hold about 0.7%. Specimen: peripheral blood. These TCRs come from a human donor in a cohort sampled during active COVID-19.

CDR3 nucleotides: TGCGCCAGCAGCCTCCCCGGATCGGACAGGGCTGCGAGCAATCAGCCCCAGCATTTT. It yields the protein CASSLPGSDRAASNQPQHF. The gene calls are TRBV23-1 and TRBJ1-5; 8 bases match TRBD1. TRBV23-1 is recorded as an ORF, its role being uncertain. The J segment lost 1 base and the V segment lost 6 bases, leaving 17 bases of the junction unmatched. CDR3 length: 19 amino acids.

The chain carries TRBV7-2 and TRBJ1-2; 9 nucleotides match TRBD1. The CDR3 consists of 14 residues. The V segment lost 6 bases and the J segment 4 bases; nucleotides outside the gene matches: 6. Per germline, CDR1 SGHTA and CDR2 FQGNSA. For the CDR3, the DNA is TGTGCCAGCAGAGAAGGGACAGGGCTCTATGGCTACACCTTC. This sequence encodes CASREGTGLYGYTF.

The rearrangement joins TRBV9 to TRBJ1-1; D is possibly TRBD1 (6 bases). V was pared by 8 bases and J by 2 bases, with 16 bases between. The germline CDR1 and CDR2 sequences are SGDLS and YYNGEE. The CDR3 loop spans 14 amino acids. The CDR3 sequence: CASSRGQLNTEAFF. CDR3 DNA sequence: TGTGCCAGTTCCCGCGGACAGCTTAACACTGAAGCTTTCTTT.

The chain couples TRBV6-2 or TRBV6-3 to TRBJ1-1; D uncertain. The CDR3 has 15 amino acids. V was clipped by 0 bases and J by 1 base, with 9 bases between them. Germline V gives CDR1 MNHEY, CDR2 SVGEGT. CDR3 DNA: TGTGCCAGCAGTTACTCAGGAGCCCCGAACACTGAAGCTTTCTTT. Translation gives CASSYSGAPNTEAFF.

The CDR3 DNA sequence: TGTGCCAGCAGCTTACTCCGGGGGACAGACGGGGGATATGGCTACACCTTC. Encoded protein: CASSLLRGTDGGYGYTF. This rearrangement joins TRBV7-2 to TRBJ1-2, with 7 bases identical to TRBD1. This CDR3 has 17 amino acids. The junction had 14 bases not matched to a gene; V was cut back by 2 bases and J by 5 bases. Germline V gene data show CDR1 as SGHTA and CDR2 as FQGNSA.

The J gene is TRBJ1-2, the V gene TRBV24-1; D is undetermined. The CDR3 runs to 12 residues. Trimming removed 9 bases from V and 1 base from J, with 8 bases in between. Germline CDR1 and CDR2: KGHDR and SFDVKD. The CDR3 sequence: CATASGNYGYTF. CDR3 nucleotides: TGTGCCACCGCATCCGGTAACTATGGCTACACCTTC.

This rearrangement joins TRBV15 to TRBJ1-4; 10 positions agree with TRBD1. The CDR3 consists of 16 residues. With 1 base clipped from V and 1 base from J, the junction kept 0 bases outside the gene matches. Germline CDR1 reads LNHNV; CDR2 reads YYDKDF (reference sequence). CDR3: CATSRGDRGTNEKLFF. CDR3 DNA sequence: TGTGCCACCAGCAGAGGGGACAGGGGAACTAATGAAAAACTGTTTTTT.

This sequence joins TRBV5-1 and TRBJ1-4; D may be TRBD1 (6 bases). Trimming removed 6 bases at V and 0 bases at J, with 9 bases between. Germline CDR1 SGHRS, CDR2 YFSETQ. This CDR3 is built from 14 residues. The CDR3 here is CASTQGPTNEKLFF. The DNA of the CDR3 is TGCGCCAGCACACAGGGACCAACTAATGAAAAACTGTTTTTT. Combining the CDR3 with reference TRBV5-1 and TRBJ1-4 gives the whole variable domain KAGVTQTPRYLIKTRGQQVTLSCSPISGHRSVSWYQQTPGQGLQFLFEYFSETQRNKGNFPGRFSGRQFSNSRSEMNVSTLELGDSALYLCASTQGPTNEKLFFGSGTQLSVL.

This chain links TRBV3-1 (or the pseudogene TRBV3-2) with TRBJ2-3; D possibly corresponds to TRBD2 (6 bases). The CDR3 consists of 12 residues. The V and J ends lost 5 bases and 6 bases respectively, with 9 bases between them. Germline lookup yields CDR1 LGHDT and CDR2 YNNKEL (reference sequence). The CDR3 spells CASSSGGDTQYF. In DNA form, the CDR3 reads TGTGCCAGCAGCTCTGGGGGGGATACGCAGTATTTT.

The gene calls are TRBV9 and TRBJ2-1, with a tentative D call TRBD2 (5 bases). The ends were cut back, 0 bases at V and 3 bases at J, with 19 bases in the middle. This CDR3 has 18 residues. Germline V lookup: CDR1 SGDLS, CDR2 YYNGEE. The CDR3 spells CASSVGGLAGLRYNEQFF. The DNA of the CDR3 is TGTGCCAGCAGCGTAGGAGGGCTCGCCGGTCTTCGCTACAATGAGCAGTTCTTC.

The chain recombines TRBV5-1 with TRBJ2-2; D remains unclear. With 1 base removed from V and 0 bases from J, the gap between germline ends came to 7 bases. Germline lookup yields CDR1 SGHRS and CDR2 YFSETQ. The CDR3 totals 15 residues. In DNA form, the CDR3 reads TGCGCCAGCAGCTTGAGCACTCCGAACACCGGGGAGCTGTTTTTT. Amino acids: CASSLSTPNTGELFF.

V is TRBV19 and J is TRBJ2-2, with TRBD1 identical over 8 bases. This CDR3 is built from 15 residues. Germline V CDR1 and CDR2: LNHDA, SQIVND (reference sequence). V shed 3 bases, J shed 5 bases, and the junction held 5 bases outside the gene matches. Here the CDR3 reads CASSMGDRLTGELFF. In DNA, the CDR3 is TGTGCCAGTAGTATGGGGGACAGGTTAACCGGGGAGCTGTTTTTT.

The sample holds a few counts of this clone. CDR3 DNA: TGCGCCAGCAGCTTAACAGTGGAACAGCCCCAGCATTTT. Translating gives CASSLTVEQPQHF. The gene calls are TRBV5-1 and TRBJ1-5; no definite D call. CDR1 is SGHRS, CDR2 YFSETQ, per germline. Trimming stripped 2 bases from V and 7 bases from J, with 10 bases between. The CDR3 runs 13 residues.

The chain joins TRBV6-2 or TRBV6-3 to TRBJ2-7; TRBD1 agrees at 8 bases. J lost 2 bases, V lost 7 bases, and 13 bases had no gene match. The V gene's germline CDR1 is MNHEY and CDR2 SVGEGT. This CDR3 has 16 amino acids. In DNA, the CDR3 is TGTGCCAGCATCCCCTCGCCGGGACAGGACACCTACGAGCAGTACTTC. The encoded protein is CASIPSPGQDTYEQYF.

J is TRBJ2-5 and V is TRBV7-9; TRBD2 might be the D (6 bases). Deletions cut 0 bases from V and 5 bases from J, with 13 bases between. The CDR3 spans 15 residues. Germline V gene sequence: CDR1 SEHNR, CDR2 FQNEAQ (reference sequence). CDR3 coding DNA: TGTGCCAGCAGCTTAGCATCGGCTAGCGTTGAGACCCAGTACTTC. Protein product: CASSLASASVETQYF.